This T cell receptor beta chain was sequenced during a study of T cell clonality in common variable immunodeficiency. The CDR3 is 14 residues long. Trimming shortened V by 5 bases and J by 2 bases, and 14 bases separated the two germline ends. Germline values: CDR1 GTSNPN, CDR2 SVGIG (reference sequence). Blood samples were heparinized, roughly 5 to 8.5 ml per donor. Only in-frame clones appear in the TCRdb table, and some are missing; sequencing was by immunoSEQ multiplex PCR. This sample has 40,000 to 50,000 clones and no singletons, with about 6% in the ten largest. This clone came up many times. The CDR3 is cut off 3 residues early in the read; its end comes from the germline J gene.

Input material: peripheral blood mononuclear cells. This rearrangement joins TRBV30 to TRBJ2-3, with D perhaps TRBD1 (6 bases). The receptor's source is a person aged 18 to 75 in good health. The sequenced part of the CDR3 DNA is TGTGCCTGGGCCTTACAGGGAAACACAGATACG. It yields the protein CAWALQGNTDT. The CDR3 in full is CAWALQGNTDTQYF.